Only a few counts were recorded for the clone carrying this T cell receptor beta chain. Germline V gives CDR1 SNHLY, CDR2 FYNNEI. This CDR3 has 13 amino acids. Trimming removed 10 bases at V and 6 bases at J, with 16 bases between. This sample stems from a study of beta chain features in type 1 diabetes. Purity of each sorted population was above 98%. TCRB transcripts that were expressed got sequenced, as all of the isolated RNA had been reverse transcribed. Only in-frame clones appear in the TCRdb table, and some are missing; sequencing was by immunoSEQ multiplex PCR. The data contain roughly 290,000 clones, 8% of them singletons.

This sequence originates from a woman under 30 in good health. V is TRBV2 and J is TRBJ1-5; maybe TRBD1 (6 bases). Sequenced material: central memory CD4+ T cells from blood. CDR3 bases: TGTGCCACCTCTCCCCCAGGGGTTCAGCCCCAGCATTTT. Protein: CATSPPGVQPQHF. The variable domain in full, completed from reference TRBV2 and TRBJ1-5, reads EPEVTQTPSHQVTQMGQEVILRCVPISNHLYFYWYRQILGQKVEFLVSFYNNEISEKSEIFDDQFSVERPDGSNFTLKIRSTKLEDSAMYFCATSPPGVQPQHFGDGTRLSIL.